These T cell receptor beta chains were read from a single sample in a study of shared T cell receptors in the human thymus. The method was immunoSEQ multiplex PCR; TCRdb's version includes in-frame clones alone and lacks a portion of them. This sample has 700,000 to 750,000 clones, with approximately 83% found just once. The sample also formed part of further work on human thymus T cells.

Input material: thymocytes. The origin of the receptors is a girl less than two years old with a congenital heart defect. The CDR3 runs from the conserved cysteine through the conserved F or W. Each record gives: CDR3 length, V gene, D gene, J gene, clone size, CDR3 DNA, CDR3 protein. D genes are given only for firm matches. Part of the rows lack a size; the others show once, few, many or a class for expanded clones.

14	TRBV10-3	NA	TRBJ1-6	NA	TGTGCCATCACAGAGGGAAGGGATAATTCACCCCTCCACTTT	CAITEGRDNSPLHF
15	TRBV27	NA	TRBJ1-1	NA	TGTGCCAGCAACGCCGGGAGGGCCCCGAACACTGAAGCTTTCTTT	CASNAGRAPNTEAFF
21	TRBV7-7	NA	TRBJ1-1	NA	TGTGCTAGCAGCCCCCACCTACTCGACAGGAACCTTCTACTCATGAACACTGAAGCTTTCTTT	CASSPHLLDRNLLLMNTEAFF
15	TRBV7-2	NA	TRBJ1-1	NA	TGTGCCACCAGAAAACTTGCGGGAGGAGTCACTGAAGCTTTCTTT	CATRKLAGGVTEAFF
17	TRBV6-1	NA	TRBJ2-2	NA	TGTGCCAGCAGTGAAGCCTGGTCACGGCTAGACACCGGGGAGCTGTTTTTT	CASSEAWSRLDTGELFF
11	TRBV29-1	NA	TRBJ1-2	NA	TGCAGCGTTGCCTTACGGGATGGCTACACCTTC	CSVALRDGYTF
15	TRBV4-3	TRBD1	TRBJ1-4	NA	TGCGCCAGCAGCCTCATCGGGACAGGGTCCGAAAAACTGTTTTTT	CASSLIGTGSEKLFF
9	TRBV2	NA	TRBJ2-7	NA	TGTGCCAGCAGTGTCGACAGGCACTTC	CASSVDRHF
13	TRBV28	TRBD1	TRBJ1-5	NA	TGTGCCAGCAGTTTCAGGGGGACTCAGCCCCAGCATTTT	CASSFRGTQPQHF
19	TRBV4-1	TRBD2	TRBJ2-5	NA	TGCGCCAGCAGCCAAGATAGGGCTAGCGGGGGCCGGTACCAAGAGACCCAGTACTTC	CASSQDRASGGRYQETQYF
21	TRBV28	NA	TRBJ1-4	NA	TGTGCCAGCACTTCCCCATGGTTGGAGGCCTCACAAGCCGCAACTAATGAAAACCTGTTTTTT	CASTSPWLEASQAATNENLFF
14	TRBV4-1	TRBD1	TRBJ2-7	NA	TGCGCGTCTTCTCGAGGGGACAGGGATCACGAGCAGTACTTC	CASSRGDRDHEQYF
11	TRBV11-3	NA	TRBJ2-3	NA	TGTGCCGCGTCCCACACAGATACGCAGTATTTT	CAASHTDTQYF
15	TRBV29-1	TRBD1	TRBJ2-5	NA	TGCAGCGTTAGGAATAACGGACAGGATGAAGAGACCCAGTACTTC	CSVRNNGQDEETQYF
13	TRBV11-2	TRBD1	TRBJ2-1	NA	TGTGCCAGCAGCCTACAGGGGCAAGCCAGCAGTTTCTTC	CASSLQGQASSFF
17	TRBV27	NA	TRBJ1-1	once	TGTGCCAGCAGTTTATTAACACAGGGCCAGAGGAGCACTGAAGCTTTCTTT	CASSLLTQGQRSTEAFF
17	TRBV14	NA	TRBJ2-4	once	TGTGCCAGCAGCCAGGCGGGCACCGATTTGGTCAAAAACATTCAGTACTTC	CASSQAGTDLVKNIQYF
13	TRBV5-1	TRBD1	TRBJ2-7	few	TGCGCCAGCAGCTTGGAGGGGGCTCAAGAGCAGTACTTC	CASSLEGAQEQYF
17	TRBV27	NA	TRBJ1-1	NA	TGTGCCAGCAGTTTTTTACAGGGTTCAGATATGAACACTGAAGCTTTCTTT	CASSFLQGSDMNTEAFF
16	TRBV5-1	NA	TRBJ2-2	NA	TGCGCCAGCAGCCCGAGGGAAGAGATGAACACCGGGGAGCTGTTTTTT	CASSPREEMNTGELFF
18	TRBV28	NA	TRBJ2-1	NA	TGTGCCAGCAGTATCCGACCTCCGGGGACTTGCTCCTACAATGAGCAGTTCTTC	CASSIRPPGTCSYNEQFF
17	TRBV5-1	NA	TRBJ1-2	NA	TGCGCCAGCAGCCCGACCTTCCCAACAGGGAGGGGCTATGGCTACACCTTC	CASSPTFPTGRGYGYTF
15	TRBV2	TRBD2	TRBJ2-5	NA	TGTGCCAGCAGTGAAGCCCGGGACTATGAAGAGACCCAGCACTTC	CASSEARDYEETQHF
15	TRBV5-1	NA	TRBJ1-5	NA	TGCGCCAGCAGCTTGGGTGCAGGGGTCAATCAGCCCCAGCATTTT	CASSLGAGVNQPQHF
15	TRBV11-2	NA	TRBJ2-7	NA	TGTGCCAGCCGCCATGGGGGCGTGGAAAGCTACGAGCAGTACTTC	CASRHGGVESYEQYF
16	TRBV2	TRBD1	TRBJ1-1	NA	TGTGCCAGCAGAGAGCCCGGGACAGGCCCTAATCGTTGGGCTTTCTTT	CASREPGTGPNRWAFF